Given below is one T cell receptor (beta chain) in context. Its antigen is still unknown. Per the germline V gene, CDR1 is MDHEN and CDR2 is SYDVKM. This CDR3 comprises 15 residues. V gave up 5 bases and J gave up 4 bases, with 18 bases separating them. TCRdb keeps only in-frame clones here, not all; method: immunoSEQ multiplex PCR. The table has roughly 12,000 clones, roughly four fifths seen once; the top ten hold under 7.5%. Tumor samples were obtained before definitive surgery or chemotherapy. These data originate in a study of high-grade serous ovarian cancer treatment subgroups. Whole-study context: Samples averaged 14,192 reads and 7,000 or so unique TCR beta rearrangements.

Whole-study results and caveats: Clonal relatedness tracked neoantigen level, and by trend copy number and mutation load.

The chain joins TRBV28 to TRBJ2-7, with a tentative D call TRBD2 (6 bases). This receptor was taken from a human donor with high-grade serous ovarian cancer. The sequencing input was tumor tissue. The CDR3 sequence: CASSPPGVGGYEQYF. CDR3 in DNA: TGTGCCAGCAGTCCCCCCGGAGTAGGAGGGTACGAGCAGTACTTC.